The present T cell receptor beta chain was sequenced within a study of blood T cell repertoires in COVID-19. CDR3 length: 12 amino acids. CDR1 and CDR2 (germline): SGHTA, FQGNSA. V dropped 1 base and J dropped 4 bases, with 3 bases sitting between them. Profiled with immunoSEQ multiplex PCR; TCRdb holds only in-frame clones, not every one. Found here are about 120,000 clones, roughly three quarters of them singletons; the top ten hold 4%. Sequencing was done on a sample of peripheral blood. The chain carries TRBV7-2 and TRBJ2-3; D gene uncertain. This clonotype was obtained from an elderly woman with acute or convalescent COVID-19. CDR3 in amino acids: CASSLVADTQYF. The CDR3 DNA is TGTGCCAGCAGCTTAGTAGCAGATACGCAGTATTTT.